This T cell receptor beta chain emerged from a study of shared T cell receptors in the human thymus. Germline CDR1 reads SGHDT; CDR2 reads YYEEEE. CDR3 length: 19 amino acids. With V trimmed by 4 bases and J by 0 bases, 13 bases remained unmatched. Here immunoSEQ multiplex PCR was the method, and the copy in TCRdb shows in-frame clones only, minus some. The table includes some 720,000 clones, approximately 88% detected once. These same data were also listed under a study on human thymus T cells. As reported in that work: Donation came from healthy Finnish infants having corrective surgery for congenital heart defects. Thymic tissue was derived from resections collected during corrective heart surgery. Seemingly biased V and J gene usage marked thymic and blood repertoires. As related research reported, thymic repertoires overlapped highly among unrelated individuals.

Sequences were obtained from thymocytes. The chain is built from TRBV5-6 and TRBJ2-6, with 7 bases aligning to TRBD2. This clonotype was obtained from a boy in the first two years of life with a congenital heart defect. This chain's CDR3 is CASSPVDGGRVSGANVLTF. The DNA for the CDR3 is TGTGCCAGCAGCCCGGTTGACGGGGGGAGGGTCTCTGGGGCCAACGTCCTGACTTTC.